This is a list of T cell receptor beta chains from one sample in a study of cytomegalovirus exposure and HLA in healthy donors. Data came from immunoSEQ multiplex PCR; TCRdb stores just in-frame clones and leaves some out. The repertoire holds tens of thousands of clones, with over 75% as singletons. The sample comprised PBMCs. All receptors come from a girl aged 2 to 9 in good health and CMV-seropositive. CDR3s include the opening cysteine and the closing phenylalanine or tryptophan. Fields, in order: V gene, J gene, D gene, CDR3 protein. A D gene is named only where the DNA matches it firmly.

TRBV15,TRBJ2-1,NA,CATSREATNNEQFF
TRBV29-1,TRBJ1-2,TRBD1,CSAAGQGNGYTF
TRBV28,TRBJ1-2,NA,CASSLFGGNYGYTF
TRBV10-2,TRBJ1-1,NA,CASSDLGARNTEAFF
TRBV7-9,TRBJ2-7,NA,CASSRIPGLSYEQYF
TRBV28,TRBJ2-7,TRBD2,CASRSRTSGMSYEQYF
TRBV4-2,TRBJ1-4,NA,CASSQEGGNEKLFF
TRBV25-1,TRBJ1-4,NA,CASSDRSTGEKLFF
TRBV5-1,TRBJ1-1,NA,CASSPLPGHQNTEAFF
TRBV9,TRBJ2-5,NA,CASSAPSRDSFRETQYF
TRBV10-1,TRBJ1-2,TRBD1,CASSESRQGNYGYTF
TRBV5-6,TRBJ1-1,NA,CASSLSGAEAFF
TRBV6-4,TRBJ2-3,TRBD2,CASSDGLAGEADTQYF
TRBV4-2,TRBJ2-3,NA,CASSTGTPNIADTQYF
TRBV2,TRBJ2-7,TRBD2,CASSETSAAYEQYF
TRBV5-1,TRBJ1-2,NA,CASMGGADYGYTF
TRBV6-5,TRBJ1-1,NA,CASSSKGRGTEAFF
TRBV27,TRBJ2-1,NA,CASRFGTRHNEQFF
TRBV6-5,TRBJ2-7,NA,CASSKRDYEQYF
TRBV15,TRBJ1-5,TRBD1,CATSRAGQGVQPQHF
TRBV29-1,NA,TRBD1,CSAQRDRDEQYF
TRBV20-1,TRBJ2-7,NA,CSVERDYEQYF
TRBV5-6,TRBJ1-1,NA,CASSAQGGTEAFF
TRBV6-6,TRBJ2-7,NA,CASSYSLEGHYEQYF
TRBV29-1,TRBJ1-5,NA,CSVADGVLGNQPQHF
TRBV2,TRBJ2-5,NA,CASSRDYQETQYF
TRBV19,TRBJ2-1,TRBD2,CASSIISGNFNEQFF
TRBV4-3,TRBJ1-5,NA,CASSQDRQGRQPQHF